This is a list of T cell receptor beta chains from one sample in a study of T cell changes during pregnancy in multiple sclerosis. Sequencing was performed with immunoSEQ multiplex PCR; in TCRdb, only in-frame clones are kept and a portion is missing. The sample has about 100,000 clones, 92% seen once. Sequences were derived from peripheral blood, sampled after pregnancy. The receptors derive from a female donor with multiple sclerosis, enrolled in a pregnancy study. The CDR3 runs from the conserved cysteine through the conserved F or W.

j_call v_call cdr3_aa
TRBJ2-1 TRBV6-1 CASSESEPGLAALSSYNEQFF
TRBJ1-5 TRBV15 CATSRERIRSRDQPQHF
TRBJ2-7 TRBV29-1 CSVVLAGVYEQYF
TRBJ2-2 TRBV9 CASSVLRTVNTGELFF
TRBJ2-5 TRBV5-1 CASSLVPSGSSETQYF
TRBJ2-1 TRBV27 CASSLRTSGGYNEQFF
TRBJ2-7 TRBV7-3 CASSVDRNYEQYF
TRBJ1-5 TRBV18 CASSDQGPSQPQHF
TRBJ2-7 TRBV28 CASSSTGEQYF
TRBJ1-5 TRBV19 CASSAPGQPNQPQHF
TRBJ2-7 TRBV6-6 CASSYCTGGCEQYF
TRBJ1-1 TRBV30 CAWSPKDRGVRVDTEAFF
TRBJ1-6 TRBV19 CASSPRQGMDLHF
TRBJ1-1 TRBV29-1 CSARQAMNTEAFF
TRBJ2-7 TRBV10-1 CASRERLAGGGEQYF